This TCR beta chain was identified during a study of blood T cell repertoires in COVID-19. This clone was seen just once. Assay used: immunoSEQ multiplex PCR; TCRdb lists only in-frame clones, some missing. The sample lists around 95,000 clones; just over 90% were seen once. The V end lost 5 bases, the J end lost 2 bases, and 12 bases lay between the germline ends. The CDR3 is 14 residues long. Germline values: CDR1 KGHSH, CDR2 LQKENI. The sequence came from a man aged 45-65 years with acute or convalescent COVID-19. Sequencing was done on a sample of peripheral blood. The chain is built from TRBV18 and TRBJ1-1, with D hard to call. The CDR3 protein is CASSVREANTEAFF. The CDR3 DNA sequence: TGTGCCAGCTCAGTCCGGGAAGCTAACACTGAAGCTTTCTTT.